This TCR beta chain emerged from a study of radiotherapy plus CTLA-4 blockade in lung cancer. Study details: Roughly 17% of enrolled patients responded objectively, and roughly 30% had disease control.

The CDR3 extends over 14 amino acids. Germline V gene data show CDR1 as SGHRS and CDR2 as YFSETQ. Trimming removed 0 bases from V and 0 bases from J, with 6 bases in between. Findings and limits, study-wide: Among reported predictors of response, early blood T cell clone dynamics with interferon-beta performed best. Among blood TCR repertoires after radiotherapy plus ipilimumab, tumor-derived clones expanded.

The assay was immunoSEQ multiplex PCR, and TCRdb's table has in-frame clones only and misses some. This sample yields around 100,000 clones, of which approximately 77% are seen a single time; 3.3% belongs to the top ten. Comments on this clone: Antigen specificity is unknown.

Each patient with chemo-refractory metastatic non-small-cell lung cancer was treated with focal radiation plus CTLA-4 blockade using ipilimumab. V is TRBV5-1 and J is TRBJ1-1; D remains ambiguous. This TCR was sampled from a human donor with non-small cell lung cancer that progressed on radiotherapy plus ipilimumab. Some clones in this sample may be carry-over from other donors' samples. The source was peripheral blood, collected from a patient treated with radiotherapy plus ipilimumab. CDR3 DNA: TGCGCCAGCAGCTTGGGCAGTCTGAACACTGAAGCTTTCTTT. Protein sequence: CASSLGSLNTEAFF. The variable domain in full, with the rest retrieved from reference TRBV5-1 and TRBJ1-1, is KAGVTQTPRYLIKTRGQQVTLSCSPISGHRSVSWYQQTPGQGLQFLFEYFSETQRNKGNFPGRFSGRQFSNSRSEMNVSTLELGDSALYLCASSLGSLNTEAFFGQGTRLTVV.